The 19 T cell receptor beta chains in this list originate from one sample, sequenced in a study of blood T cell repertoires in COVID-19. Clones were read by immunoSEQ multiplex PCR, and TCRdb kept only the in-frame ones, dropping some. The table lists hundreds of thousands of clones, around 86% of them singletons. Sequencing was done on a sample of PBMCs or T cells enriched from blood (not recorded which). The receptors come from a woman aged 40 to 50 with acute COVID-19.

This clone was recorded once. This chain uses TRBV6-5 with TRBJ1-5; possibly TRBD1 for D (6 bases). CDR1 is MNHEY and CDR2 is SVGAGI in the germline V gene. The CDR3 totals 16 residues. V dropped 2 bases and J dropped 7 bases, with 18 bases sitting between them. CDR3 sequence: CASSYLITGRGQPQHF. The CDR3 coding sequence is TGTGCCAGCAGTTACCTTATCACAGGGAGGGGGCAGCCCCAGCATTTT.

This rearrangement joins TRBV7-3 to TRBJ2-1, with 11 nucleotides matching TRBD2. The CDR3 loop spans 15 amino acids. Germline assignment: CDR1 SGHTA and CDR2 FQGTGA. V lost 4 bases and J lost 9; bases outside the gene matches: 8. CDR3 nucleotide sequence: TGTGCCAGCAGCTCCACTAGCGGGAGCCTAGGTGAGCAGTTCTTC. Translating gives CASSSTSGSLGEQFF. Full variable domain (outside the CDR3, taken from reference TRBV7-3 and TRBJ2-1): GAGVSQTPSNKVTEKGKYVELRCDPISGHTALYWYRQSLGQGPEFLIYFQGTGAADDSGLPNDRFFAVRPEGSVSTLKIQRTERGDSAVYLCASSSTSGSLGEQFFGPGTRLTVL.

The chain carries TRBV6-5 and TRBJ2-7; D is uncertain. Looked up from germline, CDR1 is MNHEY and CDR2 is SVGAGI. V was clipped by 7 bases and J by 0 bases, with 10 bases between them. The length of the CDR3 is 13 residues. For the CDR3, the DNA is TGTGCCAGCACCCCCCCCAGCTCCTACGAGCAGTACTTC. Protein: CASTPPSSYEQYF.

This clone appeared a few times. V gene TRBV11-3 combines with J gene TRBJ2-5, with 11 bases that match TRBD1. The CDR3 spans 16 residues. Germline V CDR1 and CDR2: SGHNT, YENEEA. V was pared by 5 bases and J by 0 bases, with 5 bases of the junction left unmatched. The CDR3 region has the DNA TGTGCCAGCAGCCTTGGACAGGGGGCGAACCAAGAGACCCAGTACTTC. It yields the protein CASSLGQGANQETQYF.

The V call is TRBV27, the J call TRBJ2-1; D is possibly TRBD2 (5 bases). The CDR3 extends over 15 amino acids. V was cut by 7 bases and J by 0 bases, with 13 bases left in between. Germline V gene sequence: CDR1 MNHEY, CDR2 SMNVEV (reference sequence). Here the CDR3 DNA reads TGTGCCAGCAACTGGGGTGGGAGCTCCTACAATGAGCAGTTCTTC. Translation gives CASNWGGSSYNEQFF.

The rearrangement uses TRBV30 and TRBJ1-1; D gene ambiguous. Germline CDR1 reads GTSNPN; CDR2 reads SVGIG (reference sequence). The CDR3 loop spans 14 amino acids. V shed 2 bases and J shed 4 bases, with 14 bases lying between them. CDR3 coding DNA: TGTGCCTGGAGTATAGACCTCCGGGTCACTGAAGCTTTCTTT. Translating gives CAWSIDLRVTEAFF.

The chain is built from TRBV10-2 and TRBJ1-6, with 7 nucleotides matching TRBD1. The ends lost 1 base at V and 10 bases at J; junction bases unmatched: 4. This CDR3 contains 14 residues. Germline V CDR1 and CDR2: WSHSY, SAAADI. The CDR3 spells CASSELAGGSPLHF. The CDR3 nucleotides are TGCGCCAGCAGTGAGTTGGCAGGGGGGTCACCCCTCCACTTT.

V is TRBV19 and J is TRBJ1-5; D gene unclear. V dropped 5 bases and J dropped 7 bases, with 18 bases sitting between them. Per the germline V gene, CDR1 is LNHDA and CDR2 is SQIVND (reference sequence). The CDR3 contains 15 residues. As DNA, the CDR3 is TGTGCCAGTAGTTTGGCTGACACCACCGACCAGCCCCAGCATTTT. Its translation is CASSLADTTDQPQHF.

This sequence joins TRBV2 and TRBJ2-3, with TRBD2 matching 14 bases. J was trimmed by 6 bases and V by 6 bases; bases with no gene match: 5. Germline V gives CDR1 SNHLY, CDR2 FYNNEI. The CDR3 totals 15 residues. CDR3 amino acids: CASSGTSGSSDTQYF. The CDR3 DNA follows: TGTGCCAGCAGCGGGACTAGCGGGAGCAGTGATACGCAGTATTTT.

The chain recombines TRBV30 with TRBJ2-3; D might be TRBD2 (6 bases). V shed 4 bases and J shed 2 bases, with 13 bases lying between them. The CDR3 totals 14 residues. Germline CDR1 is GTSNPN and CDR2 is SVGIG (reference sequence). CDR3 in amino acids: CAWNTAGNTDTQYF. DNA for the CDR3: TGTGCCTGGAACACGGCGGGAAACACAGATACGCAGTATTTT. Drawing the rest from reference TRBV30 and TRBJ2-3, the complete variable domain is SQTIHQWPATLVQPVGSPLSLECTVEGTSNPNLYWYRQAAGRGLQLLFYSVGIGQISSEVPQNLSASRPQDRQFILSSKKLLLSDSGFYLCAWNTAGNTDTQYFGPGTRLTVL.

The chain uses TRBV6-4 and TRBJ1-1; TRBD1 matches at 8 bases. In germline, CDR1 is MRHNA, CDR2 SNTAGT. The ends lost 6 bases at V and 4 bases at J; junction bases unmatched: 4. The CDR3 covers 13 residues. The DNA of the CDR3 is TGTGCCAGCAGGGGACAGGTGGGCACTGAAGCTTTCTTT. Its protein is CASRGQVGTEAFF.

A word on this clone: This CDR3 is also generated by other DNA sequences in the sample. The chain recombines TRBV9 with TRBJ2-2, with 8 bases that match TRBD2. Germline CDR1 reads SGDLS; CDR2 reads YYNGEE. V lost 0 bases and J lost 8; bases outside the gene matches: 9. The CDR3 has 16 amino acids. The CDR3: CASSVDPGRAGGELFF. CDR3 in DNA: TGTGCCAGCAGCGTAGATCCCGGGAGGGCCGGGGGGGAGCTGTTTTTT.

The J gene is TRBJ2-1, the V gene TRBV11-2; D may be TRBD1 (5 bases). The length of the CDR3 is 13 residues. Germline V gene lookup returns CDR1 SGHAT and CDR2 FQNNGV. V lost 0 bases, J lost 7 bases, and 7 bases lay in between. The CDR3 DNA reads as TGTGCCAGCAGCTTAGATCAGGGTAATGAGCAGTTCTTC. Its translation: CASSLDQGNEQFF.

V and J are TRBV19 and TRBJ1-5; D gene ambiguous. Trimming left V 3 bases short and J 4 bases short, with 13 bases between. The CDR3 extends over 15 amino acids. Per the germline V gene, CDR1 is LNHDA and CDR2 is SQIVND (reference sequence). CDR3 region: CASSIEGGLNQPQHF. As DNA, the CDR3 is TGTGCCAGTAGTATCGAGGGTGGACTGAATCAGCCCCAGCATTTT.

This chain joins TRBV6-5 and TRBJ1-5, with TRBD1 identical over 8 bases. The CDR3 length is 13 residues. V dropped 7 bases and J dropped 5; count of bases not matched to a gene: 4. Germline CDR1 MNHEY, CDR2 SVGAGI. The CDR3, as DNA: TGTGCCAGCACCGGGACAGGTGATCAGCCCCAGCATTTT. Amino acids: CASTGTGDQPQHF.

CDR3 loop: CASSLGVAGNHYEQFF. DNA of the CDR3: TGTGCCAGCAGCTTAGGGGTAGCGGGAAATCACTATGAGCAGTTCTTC. V usage is TRBV7-3 and J usage is TRBJ2-1, with 8 nucleotides matching TRBD2. Germline-derived CDR1 and CDR2 are SGHTA and FQGTGA. The CDR3 totals 16 residues. V shed 2 bases and J 8 bases; nucleotides not matched to a gene: 11.

The chain couples TRBV10-3 to TRBJ2-6; 10 positions match TRBD1. Germline CDR1 is ENHRY and CDR2 is SYGVKD. CDR3 length: 17 residues. The V gene end was trimmed by 3 bases and the J gene end by 2 bases; junction bases not matched to a gene: 4. The CDR3 DNA sequence: TGTGCCATCAGTGACTTGACAGGGGGCGCTGGGGCCAACGTCCTGACTTTC. As protein: CAISDLTGGAGANVLTF.

The rearrangement joins TRBV9 to TRBJ2-7; 7 nucleotides match TRBD2. The CDR3 contains 15 residues. Germline V gene data show CDR1 as SGDLS and CDR2 as YYNGEE. The V and J ends lost 0 bases and 4 bases, in that order; junction bases with no gene match: 7. The CDR3 bases are TGTGCCAGCAGCGTAGGGGCTAGCGGACGGTACGAGCAGTACTTC. Amino acid sequence: CASSVGASGRYEQYF.

CDR3 in amino acids: CASSPGDRGYSYEQYF. The CDR3 DNA follows: TGCGCCAGCAGCCCCGGGGACAGGGGCTACTCCTACGAGCAGTACTTC. The chain has TRBV5-1 and TRBJ2-7, with 10 bases identical to TRBD1. V trimming: 4 bases; J trimming: 0 bases; junction bases outside the gene matches: 7. This CDR3 is 16 amino acids long. Per the germline V gene, CDR1 is SGHRS and CDR2 is YFSETQ.